Below, one TCR beta chain is given with its context. This specimen belongs to a study of CD8 T cells in Susac syndrome. With random hexamers, reverse transcription was performed on about 0.45 to 1 ug of RNA. TCRdb re-analysed the immunoSEQ multiplex PCR reads in MiXCR, keeping a single row per CDR3 protein. The sample shows about 240,000 distinct CDR3 sequences, almost 97% of them seen only once. Looked up from germline, CDR1 is SGDLS and CDR2 is YYNGEE. The V end lost 0 bases, the J end lost 0 bases, and 11 bases lay between the germline ends. The CDR3 length is 16 residues. The diagnostic criteria for definite or probable disease, as recently defined, were met by the patients with Susac syndrome.

This chain joins TRBV9 and TRBJ2-3; D unclear. This receptor was obtained from a human donor with Susac syndrome. Input material: CD4+ T cells from PBMCs. Here the CDR3 DNA reads TGTGCCAGCAGCGTAGGGATCGGCACTAGCACAGATACGCAGTATTTT. Amino acids: CASSVGIGTSTDTQYF.